This is a list of T cell receptor beta chains from one sample in a study of blood T cell repertoires in COVID-19. Produced via immunoSEQ multiplex PCR; TCRdb's table is partial and in-frame only. This sample has 200,000 to 250,000 clones, with around 82% found just once. The specimen sequenced was PBMCs or T cells enriched from blood (not recorded which). These receptors all stem from a woman aged 35 to 49 with acute COVID-19. The CDR3 runs from the conserved cysteine through the conserved F or W. The D gene is left open where the match is weak. The size entry is marked missing in some rows and otherwise reads once, few, many or a size class.

V gene	D gene	clone size	J gene	CDR3 DNA	CDR3 protein
TRBV6-5	.	.	TRBJ1-1	TGTGCCAGCAGTCGGGGAGGGAACACTGAAGCTTTCTTT	CASSRGGNTEAFF
TRBV2	.	.	TRBJ1-3	TGTGCCAGCAGGGCGGCAAGCTCTGGAAACACCATATATTTT	CASRAASSGNTIYF
TRBV19	.	.	TRBJ1-3	TGTGCCAGTAGTAGGAACCCGACTCCTGGAAACACCATATATTTT	CASSRNPTPGNTIYF
TRBV7-2	.	.	TRBJ2-3	TGTGCCAGCAGCTTACGCGGGGTAGCCGGTGGGGATACGCAGTATTTT	CASSLRGVAGGDTQYF
TRBV3-1/TRBV3-2	TRBD1	.	TRBJ1-2	TGTGCCAGCAGCCAAGACAACAGGGGAAGGGGTGGCTACACCTTC	CASSQDNRGRGGYTF
TRBV18	.	.	TRBJ2-1	TGTGCCAGCTCACCGCTGGCTGCAGGGGTCAATGAGCAGTTCTTC	CASSPLAAGVNEQFF
TRBV11-2	.	.	TRBJ1-3	TGTGCCAGCAGCTCGTCGGGCTCTGGAAACACCATATATTTT	CASSSSGSGNTIYF
TRBV15	.	once	TRBJ2-2	TGTGCCACCAGCAGAGGCCGGGGATTGACGACCGGGGAGCTGTTTTTT	CATSRGRGLTTGELFF
TRBV5-1	TRBD1	.	TRBJ1-4	TGCGCCAGCAGCTTGGCCGGGACAGCAGGTGAAAAACTGTTTTTT	CASSLAGTAGEKLFF
TRBV5-6	TRBD1	.	TRBJ2-5	TGTGCCAGCAGCGGACAGGGGAAACAAGAGACCCAGTACTTC	CASSGQGKQETQYF
TRBV2	TRBD1	.	TRBJ1-6	TGTGCCAGCAGTGAAGCGCTTCGGAGACAGGGCCTAAAATTT	CASSEALRRQGLKF
TRBV19	TRBD1	.	TRBJ1-1	TGTGCCAGTAGTAGGCGACAGGGGTATGAAGCTTTCTTT	CASSRRQGYEAFF
TRBV7-4	TRBD1	.	TRBJ1-4	TGTGCCAGCAGCTCCCAGGACAGGGAAAATGAAAAACTGTTTTTT	CASSSQDRENEKLFF